This is a list of T cell receptor beta chains from one sample in a study of tumor-infiltrating lymphocytes in primary liver carcinoma. From the multiplex PCR reads, TCRdb called clonotypes with MiXCR, one entry per CDR3 protein. The table shows approximately 45,000 distinct CDR3 sequences, with 73% occurring only once. Sequencing was carried out using liver tumor tissue from sampling region 2. The receptors were gathered from a man aged 40-55 years with primary liver carcinoma and hepatitis B virus infection. The conserved cysteine and the conserved F or W are not part of the CDR3 here. A clone size is listed for some rows: how often the clone was seen (once, few, many), or a class if it is expanded.

13,.,TRBV11-2,ACSLGWTRENEQY
11,once,TRBV14,ASNQVDIYEQY
11,.,TRBV5-1,ACSLTVVNEQF
17,few,TRBV7-3,ASSLKGPPAGGNTGEMF
12,.,TRBV4-1,VSSLLGVGNEQY
11,.,TRBV11-2,ASRSELYNVQF
13,many,TRBV5-1,ASSLGSGGQETQY
11,once,TRBV29-1,SVEKRASNEQL
12,.,TRBV12-3/TRBV12-4,ANRTRYGTDTQY
15,.,TRBV5-6,ANSLAGGAGSRIEQF
13,many,TRBV19,ASLQQGRWNQPQH
12,.,TRBV19,ASSTDHGDTEAF
12,.,TRBV7-2,ASSRISESGELF
12,.,TRBV9,ASSIQGASETQN
14,.,TRBV11-1,ASSLAPTFHYNEQF
9,medium-sized,TRBV29-1,SFRDLNGYT
13,.,TRBV12-3/TRBV12-4,ASRCGQGIGYGYT
18,many,TRBV6-2/TRBV6-3,ASSYSRESGLAASYNEQF
12,.,TRBV20-1,SASVQSDRYEQY
9,few,TRBV12-3/TRBV12-4,ASGHGTSNP
15,.,TRBV14,ASSQVPDGAPRNTIY
15,once,TRBV12-3/TRBV12-4,TSSFGDRGYSGNTIY
9,once,TRBV29-1,SVKHGVTQY
16,.,TRBV4-2,ASSQDWRTGRVYNERF
13,many,TRBV2,ASSEHRGEGSEQF
13,few,TRBV11-2,ASTTSAVANNIQY
15,.,TRBV7-9,ANSLEFGGGPGFGYT
12,few,TRBV20-1,SAGMGRVGGTQY
10,.,TRBV29-1,SITSGNTEAF
9,.,TRBV14,DSSQVRELF
14,.,TRBV10-3,AVSRISGGGTDTQY
13,.,TRBV4-3,YSSQSPGGSYGYT
11,.,TRBV5-1,ASSLGGDIEQF
11,.,TRBV7-2,ASSRPGEGEQY
14,.,TRBV12-3/TRBV12-4,AGSLWDRGMNTEAF
12,.,TRBV11-3,ASSLGVSDIERF
11,once,TRBV11-1,GKSRTLVSPLH
16,.,TRBV4-1,ASSSSGNPASGQETQY
12,many,TRBV30,ARDSGTSTDTQY
12,once,TRBV12-3/TRBV12-4,ASSFLGTGNTIY
13,.,TRBV6-5,SSNLGLAGTDTQY
15,.,TRBV30,AWSGKQGVLIEQSQH
18,.,TRBV4-3,ASSQDLPTGTSGGADTQY
12,.,TRBV4-3,ASSLDHGADTQY
15,.,TRBV11-1,ASSSLAQGASKNIQY
13,.,TRBV11-3,TSRLWVGDTDTQY
13,.,TRBV24-1,ATSVAGVGRETQY
15,.,TRBV11-2,ASSLDRGGRFYNDQF
15,.,TRBV20-1,GASEGASGRAEDEQF
12,.,TRBV19,ASSPPGVHGELF